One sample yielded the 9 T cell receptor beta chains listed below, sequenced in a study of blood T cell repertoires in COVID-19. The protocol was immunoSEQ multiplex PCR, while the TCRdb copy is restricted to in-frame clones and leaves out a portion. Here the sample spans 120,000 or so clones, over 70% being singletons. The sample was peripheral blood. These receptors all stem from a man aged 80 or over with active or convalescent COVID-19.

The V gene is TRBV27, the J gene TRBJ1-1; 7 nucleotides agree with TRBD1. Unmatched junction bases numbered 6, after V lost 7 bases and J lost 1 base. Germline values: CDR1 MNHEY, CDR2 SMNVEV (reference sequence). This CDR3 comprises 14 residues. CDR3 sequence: CASIPGGSNTEAFF. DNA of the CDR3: TGTGCCAGCATCCCAGGGGGTTCGAACACTGAAGCTTTCTTT.

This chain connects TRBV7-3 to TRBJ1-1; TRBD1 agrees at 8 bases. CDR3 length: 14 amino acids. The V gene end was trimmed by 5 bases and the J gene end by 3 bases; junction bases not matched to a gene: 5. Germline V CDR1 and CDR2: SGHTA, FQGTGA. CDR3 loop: CASSVQGGDTEAFF. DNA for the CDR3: TGTGCCAGCAGCGTACAGGGGGGCGACACTGAAGCTTTCTTT.

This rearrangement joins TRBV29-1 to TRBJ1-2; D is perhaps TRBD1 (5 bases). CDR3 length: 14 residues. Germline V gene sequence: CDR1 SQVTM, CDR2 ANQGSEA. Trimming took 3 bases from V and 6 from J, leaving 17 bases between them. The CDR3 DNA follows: TGCAGCGTTGATCTCGCCGACAGCGAAGATGGCTACACCTTC. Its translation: CSVDLADSEDGYTF.

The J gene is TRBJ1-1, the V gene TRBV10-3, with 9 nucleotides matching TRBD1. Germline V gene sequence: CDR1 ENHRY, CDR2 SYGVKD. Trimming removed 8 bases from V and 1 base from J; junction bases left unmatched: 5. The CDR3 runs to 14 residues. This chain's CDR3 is CAIQGDRENTEAFF. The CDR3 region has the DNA TGTGCCATCCAGGGGGACAGGGAGAACACTGAAGCTTTCTTT.

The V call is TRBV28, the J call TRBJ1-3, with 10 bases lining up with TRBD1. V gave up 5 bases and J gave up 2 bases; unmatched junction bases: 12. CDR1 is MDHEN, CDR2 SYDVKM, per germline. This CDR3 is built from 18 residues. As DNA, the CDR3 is TGTGCCAGCAGTACCGGGGGACAGGGGACAAGAACTGGAAACACCATATATTTT. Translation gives CASSTGGQGTRTGNTIYF.

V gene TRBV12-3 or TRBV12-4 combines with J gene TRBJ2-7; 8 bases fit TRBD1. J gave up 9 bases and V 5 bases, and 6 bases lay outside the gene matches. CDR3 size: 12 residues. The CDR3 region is CASSGDRSAQYF. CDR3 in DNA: TGTGCCAGCAGTGGGGACAGGTCCGCGCAGTACTTC.

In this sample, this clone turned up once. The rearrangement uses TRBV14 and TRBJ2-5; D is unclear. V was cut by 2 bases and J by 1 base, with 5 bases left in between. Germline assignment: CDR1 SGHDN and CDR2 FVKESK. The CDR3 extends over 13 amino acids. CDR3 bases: TGTGCCAGCAGCCAACTTATCCAAGAGACCCAGTACTTC. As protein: CASSQLIQETQYF.

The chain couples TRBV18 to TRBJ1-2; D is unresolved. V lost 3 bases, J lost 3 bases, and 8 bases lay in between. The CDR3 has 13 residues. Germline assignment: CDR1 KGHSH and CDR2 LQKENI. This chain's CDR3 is CASSPREDYGYTF. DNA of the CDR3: TGTGCCAGCTCACCGCGGGAGGACTATGGCTACACCTTC.

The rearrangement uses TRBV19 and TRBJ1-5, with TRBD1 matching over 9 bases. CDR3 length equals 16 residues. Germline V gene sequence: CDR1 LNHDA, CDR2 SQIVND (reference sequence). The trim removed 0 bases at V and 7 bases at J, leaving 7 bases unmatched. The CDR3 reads CASSIDGTGKKQPQHF. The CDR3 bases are TGTGCCAGTAGTATAGACGGGACAGGGAAGAAGCAGCCCCAGCATTTT.